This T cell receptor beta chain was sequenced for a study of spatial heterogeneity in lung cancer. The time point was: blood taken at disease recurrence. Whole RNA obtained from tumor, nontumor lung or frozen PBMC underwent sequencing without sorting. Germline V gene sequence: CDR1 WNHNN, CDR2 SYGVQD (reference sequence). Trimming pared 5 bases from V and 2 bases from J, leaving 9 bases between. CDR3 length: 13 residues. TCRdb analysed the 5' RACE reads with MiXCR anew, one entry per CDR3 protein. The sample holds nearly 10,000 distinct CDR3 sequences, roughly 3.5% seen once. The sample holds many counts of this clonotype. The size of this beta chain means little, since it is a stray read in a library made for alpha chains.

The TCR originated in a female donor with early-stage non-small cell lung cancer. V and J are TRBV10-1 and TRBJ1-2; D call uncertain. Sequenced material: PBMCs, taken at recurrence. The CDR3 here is CASSREVNYGYTF. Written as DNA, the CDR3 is TGCGCCAGCAGTAGAGAGGTCAACTATGGCTACACCTTC.